This T cell receptor beta chain was captured in a study of cytomegalovirus exposure and HLA in healthy donors. Looking at the study overall: Earlier findings included over 90 million unique TCR beta sequences obtained from roughly 200 million T cells. The study's early data release held some 85 million unique TCRs from HLA-typed donors. Whole-study results and caveats: Specificity for CMV antigens was confirmed in vitro for a few of the CMV-associated chains. The HLA-A and HLA-B alleles of most subjects were reportedly predicted accurately from TCR beta sequences.

About this clone itself: The antigen is not known.

PCR employed 60 Vbeta and 13 Jbeta primers. Data came from immunoSEQ multiplex PCR; TCRdb stores just in-frame clones and leaves some out. The sample carries 150,000 to 200,000 clones, 75% to 90% recorded once. The CDR3 runs 14 residues. V was clipped by 5 bases and J by 7 bases, with 18 bases between them. The germline gives CDR1 LNHDA, CDR2 SQIVND (reference sequence). The sequenced sample consisted of PBMCs. The source of this sequence is a girl aged 2 to 10 in good health and CMV-seropositive. The chain joins TRBV19 to TRBJ2-7; D unclear. For the CDR3, the DNA is TGTGCCAGTAGTTCCGACTGGTCTCCTAGGGAGCAGTACTTC. Protein sequence: CASSSDWSPREQYF.